This record concerns one T cell receptor (beta chain) sequence. Its matching antigen is unknown. This entry comes from a study of T cell responses to AZD1222 COVID-19 vaccine. This table comes from immunoSEQ multiplex PCR, and its TCRdb copy is limited to in-frame clones, with some not included. The repertoire includes about 160,000 clones, about 90% of them detected once, and 3% to 4% sits in the top ten. The CDR3 is 15 residues long. Germline CDR1 reads GTSNPN; CDR2 reads SVGIG (reference sequence). V shed 5 bases and J 2 bases; nucleotides not matched to a gene: 11. Study-level findings and limits: With two AZD1222 doses given, Spike-specific TCR breadth and depth both rose.

This rearrangement joins TRBV30 to TRBJ2-5; 7 bases match TRBD2. The sequence was collected from an adult who received the AZD1222 COVID-19 vaccine. Sequencing used peripheral blood, obtained 28 days after the second AZD1222 dose. In nucleotides, the CDR3 is TGTGCCTGGTCCCCTCGTAGCGGGCTTCAAGAGACCCAGTACTTC. As protein: CAWSPRSGLQETQYF.